This TCR beta chain was identified during a study of early T cells in non-severe SARS-CoV-2 infection. In the study overall: Sequencing of unsorted whole blood was done on bulk RNA, leaving chains unpaired. The study's findings and limits: Database matching using VDJdb favored anti-spike CD8 responses, with private and CD4 specificities left missing.

In its sample, this clonotype was seen many times. Antigen: not known. V dropped 4 bases and J dropped 5; count of bases not matched to a gene: 7. The V gene's germline CDR1 is SEHNR and CDR2 FQNEAQ (reference sequence). The CDR3 loop spans 15 amino acids. Individual cDNA molecules carried attached unique molecular identifiers. TCRdb reprocessed the 5' RACE reads with MiXCR, giving one entry per CDR3 protein. The sample yields 80,000 or so distinct CDR3 sequences, approximately 6% seen once. This TCR was sampled from an adult who was a healthcare worker with PCR-confirmed SARS-CoV-2 infection or an uninfected control (not recorded which). The sequencing input was whole blood. The chain is built from TRBV7-9 and TRBJ2-5; 10 bases match TRBD1. The CDR3 DNA is TGTGCCAGCAGCTCCACCGACAGGGGGCGTGAGACCCAGTACTTC. This translates into CASSSTDRGRETQYF. The full variable domain, its missing parts supplied by reference TRBV7-9 and TRBJ2-5, is DTGVSQNPRHKITKRGQNVTFRCDPISEHNRLYWYRQTLGQGPEFLTYFQNEAQLEKSRLLSDRFSAERPKGSFSTLEIQRTEQGDSAMYLCASSSTDRGRETQYFGPGTRLLVL.